This T cell receptor beta chain was recovered during a study of Graves' ophthalmopathy and Graves' hyperthyroidism listed by TCRdb under 2018. At the level of the whole study: Peripheral blood was collected at initial diagnosis, before any treatment. In total, some 140 blood samples were TCR-sequenced: some 40 ophthalmopathy, some 75 hyperthyroidism and some 17 hyperthyroidism-to-ophthalmopathy patients. Once sampling was done, hyperthyroidism patients were given methimazole at a starting dose of 30 mg daily, while ophthalmopathy patients were given high-dose intravenous methylprednisolone. To explore V-J signatures that separate ophthalmopathy from hyperthyroidism, a discovery set of about 96 patients was enrolled, consisting of about 45 with ophthalmopathy and roughly 57 with stable hyperthyroidism. To tell Graves' ophthalmopathy apart from Graves' hyperthyroidism, and to predict which patients would progress to ophthalmopathy, the study relied on TCR beta repertoire signatures. An independent validation cohort comprised 18 hyperthyroidism patients and over 15 patients who later progressed from hyperthyroidism to ophthalmopathy. In six hyperthyroidism patients, T-cell repertoires of thyroid tissue and blood were compared. What the research found in general, with its limitations: Among expanded thyroid clonotypes with frequency above 0.001, most also showed up in blood, which suggests that blood repertoires may reflect the thyroid immune response. In cross-validation, the 13-signature model distinguished ophthalmopathy from stable hyperthyroidism with just over 85% sensitivity and around 84% specificity, while in the test set the corresponding values were roughly 80% and 75%. In validation, the model predicted ophthalmopathy progression with 55% to 71% sensitivity and 72.22% specificity; fewer than 15 predicted patients were CT-confirmed with GO in a median of around 6.5 months. Sample size was not statistically predetermined, and group allocation was not concealed from the investigators.

This clonotype was observed once. This clone's antigen is unknown. The junction does not match germline at one end; this may be a read error. The germline V gene specifies SGDLS as CDR1 and YYNGEE as CDR2. From the cysteine up to the phenylalanine, the CDR3 has a length of 14 residues. This entry keeps only the CDR3 DNA: 42 bases, framed from base 1. For repertoire sequencing, TCR beta CDR3 regions were amplified from RNA transcripts. HTBI primers and the Qiagen OneStep RT-PCR kit were used in a first-round RT-PCR, which was followed by a second-round multiplex PCR, size selection and purification. The libraries underwent paired-end sequencing with 100 bp reads on an Illumina HiSeq2000. Under the source paper's analysis protocol: SOAPnuke was used for read processing, and reads with adapters, uncalled bases, a mean Phred below 15, or no exact constant-primer or identifier match were discarded. COPE v1.2.5 was used to merge high-quality paired reads. Each unique nucleotide sequence was treated as a clonotype, and MiTCR v1.1 was used to align the clonotypes to the IMGT TRB V, D and J references. The analysis was limited to V-J combinations with a frequency above 0.0001, which together covered roughly 99% of repertoires. For each V-J combination, a TCR clonal expansion and chaos score was defined as F50 clonal expansion divided by the chaos observed in the TCRdist matrix. Welch's t-statistics and random forest were used to reduce the features to some 13 V-J combinations, which were then used as input to a naive Bayes classifier. The similarity between thyroid and blood repertoires was quantified using the Morisita-Horn index. In-frame beta chains were kept once TCRdb had trimmed the public reads at Q25 with fastp and called clones with MiXCR. Identical CDR3 protein sequences are pooled into one entry, listed with their most common genes and DNA. These V and J calls rely on TCRdb rather than the paper's analysis. This sample lists about 740,000 distinct CDR3 sequences; approximately 40% were detected once. The top ten clones comprise approximately 43% of the sample.

Patients with ophthalmopathy had moderately to severely active disease, with a Clinical Activity Score of 3 or more, a NOSPECS grade of 4 or more, and a disease duration of less than 3 months. Patients with other autoimmune diseases, uncontrolled infections, pregnancy or lactation were excluded from the study. Clinical symptoms, serum thyroxine, TRAb, thyroid ultrasound and orbital computed tomography were used for diagnosis. Using Ficoll-Paque density gradient centrifugation, PBMCs were isolated from approximately 11 ml of fresh peripheral blood. Total RNA was extracted using Trizol reagent, and RNA quality was checked on an Agilent 2100 Bioanalyzer.

The rearrangement joined TRBV9 to TRBJ2-6; 8 bases in the middle match TRBD1. Sequencing was done on a sample of peripheral blood. The clonotype was recovered from an adult man with Graves' ophthalmopathy. The sequenced DNA: TGTGCCAGCAGCCCGGGGACAGGCTTGAACACTGAAGCTTTC. It encodes CASSPGTGLNTEAF.